This TCR beta chain was found in a study of cytomegalovirus exposure and HLA in healthy donors. Across the study: According to later analysis, the same platform produced the 120 or so validation and under 750 first-cohort repertoires.

Produced via immunoSEQ multiplex PCR; TCRdb's table is partial and in-frame only. The repertoire includes some 240,000 clones, about 90% of them detected once, and 1% to 1.5% sits in the top ten. The sequencing sample was made of PBMCs. The clonotype was recovered from a woman aged 25 to 45 in good health and CMV-seropositive.

The CDR3 is CASSPGPGSIFTDTQYF. CDR3 DNA: TGTGCCAGCTCACCAGGTCCGGGTTCTATCTTCACAGATACGCAGTATTTT. V is TRBV18 and J is TRBJ2-3; D ambiguous. The CDR3 length is 17 residues. V was shortened by 2 bases and J by 2 bases, with 17 bases between the two germline ends. CDR1 is KGHSH, CDR2 LQKENI, per germline.